These 14 T cell receptor beta chains came from one sample sequenced in a study of blood T cell repertoires in COVID-19. Only in-frame clones appear in the TCRdb table, and some are missing; sequencing was by immunoSEQ multiplex PCR. Among approximately 240,000 clones, roughly nine tenths were seen once, and the ten largest hold roughly 12%. What was sequenced was peripheral blood. These TCRs come from a woman aged 18-29 years who had recovered from COVID-19.

This clone was seen more than once but under ten times. The rearrangement joins TRBV7-9 to TRBJ2-7; TRBD2 is a possible D gene (7 bases). Trimming pared 5 bases from V and 6 bases from J, leaving 14 bases between. Per the germline V gene, CDR1 is SEHNR and CDR2 is FQNEAQ (reference sequence). This CDR3 comprises 13 residues. In DNA, the CDR3 is TGTGCCAGCAGCCCCGGGGGGCCCGTCGAGCAGTACTTC. Translated, it gives CASSPGGPVEQYF.

This sequence joins TRBV11-2 and TRBJ1-6; D possibly corresponds to TRBD1 (6 bases). There are 15 residues in the CDR3. Germline V CDR1 and CDR2: SGHAT, FQNNGV. V dropped 0 bases and J dropped 7 bases, with 10 bases sitting between them. CDR3 region: CASSLERQANSPLHF. DNA for the CDR3: TGTGCCAGCAGCTTAGAAAGACAGGCGAATTCACCCCTCCACTTT.

This chain links TRBV21-1 with TRBJ1-4. TRBV21-1 is termed a pseudogene. The CDR3 extends over 15 amino acids. The CDR3 sequence is CASDRLEADNEKLFF. CDR3 nucleotides: TGTGCCAGCGACCGATTGGAGGCAGATAATGAAAAACTGTTTTTT.

This chain joins TRBV25-1 and TRBJ1-1; no clear D gene. CDR1 is MGHDK and CDR2 is SYGVNS in the germline V gene. With 3 bases removed from V and 1 base from J, the gap between germline ends came to 18 bases. The CDR3 spans 17 residues. CDR3: CASSDTRQSTGNTEAFF. In DNA form, the CDR3 reads TGTGCCAGCAGTGACACACGGCAATCGACTGGGAACACTGAAGCTTTCTTT.

The chain couples TRBV7-2 to TRBJ2-5, with 7 bases identical to TRBD1. CDR3 length equals 13 residues. Trimming removed 2 bases from V and 5 bases from J; junction bases left unmatched: 2. Germline V gene sequence: CDR1 SGHTA, CDR2 FQGNSA. The CDR3 protein is CASSLWGQETQYF. The CDR3 DNA sequence: TGTGCCAGCAGCTTATGGGGACAGGAGACCCAGTACTTC.

The rearrangement uses TRBV7-9 and TRBJ2-5; 10 bases fit TRBD1. The junction had 12 bases not matched to a gene; V was cut back by 4 bases and J by 4 bases. The CDR3 contains 17 residues. The germline V gene encodes CDR1 SEHNR and CDR2 FQNEAQ (reference sequence). The DNA of the CDR3 is TGTGCCAGCAGCTACTCCCGGGACAGGGGAGCTGGAGAGACCCAGTACTTC. This sequence encodes CASSYSRDRGAGETQYF.

V usage is TRBV19 and J usage is TRBJ1-2, with D hard to call. Trimming stripped 3 bases from V and 2 bases from J, with 10 bases between. CDR3 length equals 14 residues. Germline lookup yields CDR1 LNHDA and CDR2 SQIVND (reference sequence). The CDR3 DNA follows: TGTGCCAGTAGTATTCCAGGAAGGAACTATGGCTACACCTTC. Translation: CASSIPGRNYGYTF.

The rearrangement links TRBV7-2 to TRBJ1-1; TRBD1 might be the D (5 bases). CDR3 size: 16 residues. With 1 base removed from V and 4 bases from J, the gap between germline ends came to 16 bases. CDR1 SGHTA and CDR2 FQGNSA come from the germline V gene. The CDR3 reads CASSLDSTGGFTEAFF. The CDR3 DNA reads TGTGCCAGCAGCTTAGATTCCACCGGGGGGTTCACTGAAGCTTTCTTT.

The chain uses TRBV4-3 and TRBJ2-2; D ambiguous. The germline CDR1 and CDR2 sequences are LGHNA and YSLEER. The CDR3 consists of 17 residues. V lost 0 bases and J 0 bases, leaving 11 bases between the germline ends. The CDR3 coding sequence is TGCGCCAGCAGCCAAGAGTGGCGGAGCCCGAACACCGGGGAGCTGTTTTTT. This translates into CASSQEWRSPNTGELFF.

This chain links TRBV7-2 with TRBJ2-2; tentative D call: TRBD2 (6 bases). The CDR3 is made up of 16 amino acids. Germline V gene lookup returns CDR1 SGHTA and CDR2 FQGNSA. With 1 base removed from V and 6 bases from J, the gap between germline ends came to 15 bases. The CDR3 DNA reads as TGTGCCAGCAGCTTAGGCTCACTAGCCGGGCCCGGGGAGCTGTTTTTT. This encodes CASSLGSLAGPGELFF.

V and J are TRBV6-5 and TRBJ2-7; maybe TRBD1 (6 bases). Germline loops: CDR1 MNHEY, CDR2 SVGAGI. The length of the CDR3 is 12 residues. V was cut by 6 bases and J by 5 bases, with 11 bases left in between. This CDR3 is CASSPGTNEQYF. The CDR3 DNA sequence: TGTGCCAGCAGCCCCGGGACAAACGAGCAGTACTTC.

J is TRBJ1-6 and V is TRBV28, with 7 positions matching TRBD1. V was pared by 8 bases and J by 7 bases, with 11 bases of the junction left unmatched. From germline, CDR1 is MDHEN and CDR2 SYDVKM. CDR3 length equals 15 residues. Here the CDR3 DNA reads TGTGCCAGCTGGATAGGGGGCGAGTCAAATTCACCCCTCCACTTT. It encodes CASWIGGESNSPLHF.

The J gene is TRBJ2-1, the V gene TRBV4-3; TRBD1 is a possible D gene (6 bases). CDR1 and CDR2 (germline): LGHNA, YSLEER. The length of the CDR3 is 18 residues. Trimming took off 2 bases at V and 4 bases at J, with 21 bases between the two ends. CDR3: CASSQQWLGEGHYNEQFF. CDR3 nucleotides: TGCGCCAGCAGCCAACAATGGCTTGGAGAGGGACATTACAATGAGCAGTTCTTC.

The V and J genes are TRBV29-1 and TRBJ2-2; 7 bases map to TRBD2. This CDR3 is 14 amino acids long. Germline CDR1 is SQVTM and CDR2 is ANQGSEA. With 6 bases clipped from V and 1 base from J, the junction kept 5 bases outside the gene matches. For the CDR3, the DNA is TGCAGCGTGCCTAGCGGCCGGAACACCGGGGAGCTGTTTTTT. This sequence encodes CSVPSGRNTGELFF.